This T cell receptor beta chain came from a study of T-cell reconstitution after alpha-beta-depleted transplantation in children. This clonotype has a count of ten or more. Its target is not known. Preparing the TCRbeta library involved the use of unique molecular identifiers. TCRdb processed the PCR reads anew with MiXCR; each CDR3 protein has one entry. This table has 700,000 to 950,000 distinct CDR3 sequences, approximately 15% appearing once. This CDR3 region has 16 residues. Germline lookup yields CDR1 SEHNR and CDR2 FQNEAQ (reference sequence). The germline V and J ends were trimmed by 5 bases and 2 bases, with 19 bases remaining between them. Study-level points and caveats: Expanded graft clones numbering several hundred reportedly gave rise to alpha-beta T cells about two months after transplant. Certain patients had high TCRbeta diversity at day 60, and it came from recipient T cells and thymic progenitors that survived. Diversity and T-cell counts at one year after transplant derived mostly from new T cells.

V usage is TRBV7-9 and J usage is TRBJ2-7, with D uncertain. This receptor was identified in a male patient aged 5 to 17 who had a stem cell transplant for acute lymphoblastic leukemia, so the T cells may come from the graft donor. The sequenced sample was PBMCs, mostly from graft donor cells, obtained 360 days after TCRalphabeta/CD19-depleted stem cell transplant. The CDR3 here is CASSPPTSRWPYEQYF. The DNA of the CDR3 is TGTGCCAGCAGCCCCCCGACGTCCAGGTGGCCCTACGAGCAGTACTTC.